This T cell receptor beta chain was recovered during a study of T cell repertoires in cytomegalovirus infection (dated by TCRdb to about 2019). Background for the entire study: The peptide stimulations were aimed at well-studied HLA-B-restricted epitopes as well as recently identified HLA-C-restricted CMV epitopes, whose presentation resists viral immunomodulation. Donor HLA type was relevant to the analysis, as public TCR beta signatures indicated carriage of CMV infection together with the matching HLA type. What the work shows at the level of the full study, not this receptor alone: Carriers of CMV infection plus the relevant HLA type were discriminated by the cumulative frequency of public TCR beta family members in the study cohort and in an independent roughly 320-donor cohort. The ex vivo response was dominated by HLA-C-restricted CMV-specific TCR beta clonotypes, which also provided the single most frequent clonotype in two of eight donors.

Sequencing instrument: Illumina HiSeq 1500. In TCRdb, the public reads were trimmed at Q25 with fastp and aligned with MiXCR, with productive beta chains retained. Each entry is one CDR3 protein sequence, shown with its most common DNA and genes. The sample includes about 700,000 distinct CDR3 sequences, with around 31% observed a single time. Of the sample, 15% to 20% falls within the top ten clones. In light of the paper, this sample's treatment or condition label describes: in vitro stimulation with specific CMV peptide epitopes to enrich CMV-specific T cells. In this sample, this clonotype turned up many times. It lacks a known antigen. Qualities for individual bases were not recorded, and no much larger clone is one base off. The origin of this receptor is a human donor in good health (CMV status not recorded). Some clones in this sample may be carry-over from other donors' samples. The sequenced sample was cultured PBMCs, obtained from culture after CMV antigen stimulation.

The CDR3 corresponds to CASSQVLHNEQFF. The DNA sequence reads TGCGCCAGCAGCCAAGTTTTACACAATGAGCAGTTCTTC. The chain uses TRBV4-1 and TRBJ2-1; the D gene identity is not certain. Relative to germline, V is 1 base shorter and J is 5 bases shorter, with 6 bases between their ends. The CDR3 spans 13 residues, from the cysteine through the phenylalanine. Left in the record is the CDR3 DNA by itself, 39 bases read in frame from the first base. Based on the germline V gene, the CDR1 and CDR2 sequences are MGHRA and YSYEKL.